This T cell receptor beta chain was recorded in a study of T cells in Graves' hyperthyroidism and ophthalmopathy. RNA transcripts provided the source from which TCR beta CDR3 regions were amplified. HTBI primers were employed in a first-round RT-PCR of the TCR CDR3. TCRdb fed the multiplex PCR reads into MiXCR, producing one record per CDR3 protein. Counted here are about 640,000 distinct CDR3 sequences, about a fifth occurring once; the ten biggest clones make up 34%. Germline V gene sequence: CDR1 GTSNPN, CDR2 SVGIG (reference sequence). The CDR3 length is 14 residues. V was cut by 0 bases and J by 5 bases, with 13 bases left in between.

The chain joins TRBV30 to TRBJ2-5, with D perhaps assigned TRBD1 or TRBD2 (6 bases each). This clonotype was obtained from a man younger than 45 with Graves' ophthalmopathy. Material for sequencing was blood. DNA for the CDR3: TGTGCCTGGAGTGTACGTGGAGGGGGGGAGACCCAGTACTTC. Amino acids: CAWSVRGGGETQYF. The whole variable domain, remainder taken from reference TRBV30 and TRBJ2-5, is SQTIHQWPATLVQPVGSPLSLECTVEGTSNPNLYWYRQAAGRGLQLLFYSVGIGQISSEVPQNLSASRPQDRQFILSSKKLLLSDSGFYLCAWSVRGGGETQYFGPGTRLLVL.